This T cell receptor beta chain was captured in a study of early T cells in non-severe SARS-CoV-2 infection. Study at large: The input, bulk RNA from unsorted whole blood, was sequenced, and chains were unpaired.

This clonotype was counted at least ten times. Unique molecular identifiers tagged individual cDNA molecules. MiXCR was run by TCRdb on the 5' RACE reads, yielding one entry per CDR3 protein. The sample gives about 46,000 distinct CDR3 sequences, almost 9.5% of which show up once; about 15% is in the top ten. Trimming stripped 2 bases from V and 0 bases from J, with 10 bases between. Per germline, CDR1 SGHTA and CDR2 FQGTGA. The CDR3 sequence is 16 residues long. V and J are TRBV7-3 and TRBJ2-2; D unresolved. Sequencing was carried out using whole blood. The TCR comes from an adult who was a healthcare worker with PCR-confirmed SARS-CoV-2 infection or an uninfected control (not recorded which). DNA of the CDR3: TGTGCCAGCAGCTTATTGCGTCAGACGAACACCGGGGAGCTGTTTTTT. Translating gives CASSLLRQTNTGELFF.